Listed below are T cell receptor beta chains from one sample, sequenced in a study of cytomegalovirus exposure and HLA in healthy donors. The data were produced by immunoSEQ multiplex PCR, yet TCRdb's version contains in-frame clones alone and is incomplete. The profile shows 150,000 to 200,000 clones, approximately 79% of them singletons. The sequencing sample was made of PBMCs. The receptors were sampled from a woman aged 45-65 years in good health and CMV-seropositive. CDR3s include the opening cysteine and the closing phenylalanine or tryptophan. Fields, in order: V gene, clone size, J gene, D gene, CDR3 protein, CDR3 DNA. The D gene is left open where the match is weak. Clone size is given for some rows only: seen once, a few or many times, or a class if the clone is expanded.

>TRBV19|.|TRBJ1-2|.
CASVAGRGYTF
TGTGCCAGTGTCGCGGGACGCGGCTACACCTTC
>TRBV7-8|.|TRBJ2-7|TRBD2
CASSVPGTTFYEQYF
TGTGCCAGCAGCGTACCCGGGACTACCTTCTACGAGCAGTACTTC
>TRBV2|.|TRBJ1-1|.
CASSAIGGNTEAFF
TGTGCCAGCAGTGCTATAGGGGGGAACACTGAAGCTTTCTTT
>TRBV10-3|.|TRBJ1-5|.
CAISASQESQPQHF
TGTGCCATCAGTGCATCACAGGAGAGTCAGCCCCAGCATTTT
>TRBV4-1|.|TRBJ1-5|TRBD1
CASSQAGQLNQPQHF
TGCGCCAGCAGCCAAGCGGGACAGCTTAATCAGCCCCAGCATTTT
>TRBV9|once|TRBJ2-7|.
CASSVNPGATYEQYF
TGTGCCAGCAGCGTAAACCCAGGGGCGACCTACGAGCAGTACTTC
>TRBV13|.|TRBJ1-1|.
CASSPPLFF
TGTGCCAGCAGCCCCCCTTTATTCTTT
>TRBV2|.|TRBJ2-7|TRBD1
CASRGTGLGNEQYF
TGTGCCAGCAGGGGGACAGGGTTAGGTAACGAGCAGTACTTC
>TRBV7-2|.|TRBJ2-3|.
CASSFNLAASTDTQYF
TGTGCCAGCAGCTTCAATCTGGCGGCTAGCACAGATACGCAGTATTTT
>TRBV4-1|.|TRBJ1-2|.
CASSQGRGMYGYTF
TGCGCCAGCAGCCAAGGGCGGGGGATGTATGGCTACACCTTC
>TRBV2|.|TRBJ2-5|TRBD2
CASRAFAGGPKTQYF
TGTGCCAGCAGAGCCTTTGCGGGAGGGCCAAAGACCCAGTACTTC
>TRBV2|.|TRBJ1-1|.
CALGHQNTEAFF
TGTGCGTTGGGACACCAGAACACTGAAGCTTTCTTT
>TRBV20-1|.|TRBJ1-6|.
CSARDRGITHF
TGCAGTGCTAGAGATCGAGGGATTACCCACTTT
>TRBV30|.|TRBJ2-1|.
CAWSVVGQGPYNEQFF
TGTGCCTGGAGTGTCGTCGGCCAGGGCCCCTACAATGAGCAGTTCTTC